These 13 T cell receptor beta chains came from one sample sequenced in a study of OX40 agonist ivuxolimab in advanced cancers. The repertoire was sequenced with immunoSEQ multiplex PCR; TCRdb's copy has only in-frame clones and lacks some. The table records several thousand clones, around 90% of them present only once. The material sequenced was CD4+ or CD8+ T cells sorted from blood, taken in a trial of the OX40 agonist ivuxolimab. These TCRs come from an adult with an advanced solid tumor such as melanoma, head and neck, liver or kidney cancer.

The chain recombines TRBV11-2 with TRBJ1-2; no clear D. CDR1 is SGHAT and CDR2 is FQNNGV in the germline V gene. The CDR3 contains 13 residues. V shed 5 bases and J shed 8 bases, with 15 bases lying between them. The CDR3 spells CASSPASGVGYTF. For the CDR3, the DNA is TGTGCCAGCAGCCCAGCCAGCGGCGTGGGCTACACCTTC.

As for this clone: The junction differs from germline at one of its ends, possibly a read error. The gene calls are TRBV5-8 and TRBJ1-2; 7 bases map to TRBD1. This CDR3 region has 14 residues. From germline, CDR1 is SGHTS and CDR2 YDEGEE. CDR3 residues: CANSSLDRLIGYTF. In nucleotides, the CDR3 is TGTGCCAACAGCTCCCTGGACAGGCTTATCGGCTACACCTTC.

The rearrangement links TRBV23-1 to TRBJ1-4; a possible D gene is TRBD1 (6 bases). TRBV23-1 is given ORF status, its function remaining uncertain. Between the trimmed V and J ends, which lost 3 bases and 5 bases, there was a span of 16 bases. The CDR3 extends over 16 amino acids. CDR3: CASSHRVTGTNEKLFF. For the CDR3, the DNA is TGCGCCAGCAGTCACCGAGTGACAGGAACAAATGAAAAACTGTTTTTT.

This chain uses TRBV6-5 with TRBJ2-7, with TRBD2 identical over 8 bases. The V gene end was trimmed by 7 bases and the J gene end by 5 bases; junction bases not matched to a gene: 13. The CDR3 is 15 residues long. The germline V gene has CDR1 MNHEY and CDR2 SVGAGI. The CDR3 DNA reads TGTGCCAGCACTCCTTTAGCGGGAACTTGGCACGAGCAGTACTTC. Translating it yields CASTPLAGTWHEQYF.

This chain links TRBV4-1 with TRBJ1-2; no clear D gene. Germline CDR1 MGHRA, CDR2 YSYEKL. The CDR3 consists of 16 residues. V was trimmed by 0 bases and J by 3 bases, leaving 14 bases between them. The CDR3 here is CASSQDSYLTHYGYTF. CDR3 in DNA: TGCGCCAGCAGCCAAGATTCTTATCTGACCCACTATGGCTACACCTTC.

The chain links TRBV7-9 to TRBJ1-1, with TRBD1 matching 7 bases. Germline assignment: CDR1 SEHNR and CDR2 FQNEAQ (reference sequence). Germline trimming cut 5 bases from V and 1 base from J; bases unmatched to any gene: 4. The CDR3 contains 14 residues. CDR3 protein: CASSRRDRNTEAFF. The CDR3 nucleotides are TGTGCCAGCAGCCGCCGGGACAGGAACACTGAAGCTTTCTTT.

CDR3 loop: CASSFGGSPYNEQFF. The CDR3 bases are TGTGCCAGCAGCTTCGGCGGGAGTCCGTACAATGAGCAGTTCTTC. The rearrangement joins TRBV5-4 to TRBJ2-1, with 7 bases aligning to TRBD2. The CDR3 is 15 amino acids. From germline, CDR1 is SGHNT and CDR2 YYREEE (reference sequence). The ends lost 2 bases at V and 4 bases at J; junction bases unmatched: 6.

The chain recombines TRBV7-9 with TRBJ2-3, with 7 bases identical to TRBD1. Germline V lookup: CDR1 SEHNR, CDR2 FQNEAQ (reference sequence). Germline trimming cut 2 bases from V and 4 bases from J; bases unmatched to any gene: 15. This CDR3 is 18 amino acids long. CDR3 nucleotides: TGTGCCAGCAGCTTAAGAGGGGTCGGGCAGGGGGTCGCAGATACGCAGTATTTT. Encoded protein: CASSLRGVGQGVADTQYF. Using reference TRBV7-9 and TRBJ2-3 for the parts outside the CDR3, the full variable domain is DTGVSQNPRHKITKRGQNVTFRCDPISEHNRLYWYRQTLGQGPEFLTYFQNEAQLEKSRLLSDRFSAERPKGSFSTLEIQRTEQGDSAMYLCASSLRGVGQGVADTQYFGPGTRLTVL.

This clone came up once. The chain uses TRBV2 and TRBJ2-7; D unclear. CDR1 is SNHLY and CDR2 is FYNNEI in the germline V gene. CDR3 length: 15 residues. V dropped 3 bases and J dropped 2 bases, with 14 bases sitting between them. Here the CDR3 DNA reads TGTGCCAGCAGTGAGGGGAACTTTTACCCCTACGAGCAGTACTTC. Translated, it gives CASSEGNFYPYEQYF.

The chain couples TRBV2 to TRBJ1-5; D not resolved. V lost 1 base and J lost 6, with 7 bases in between. The germline CDR1 and CDR2 sequences are SNHLY and FYNNEI. The CDR3 loop spans 13 amino acids. The CDR3 DNA reads TGTGCCAGCAGTGAAGGGAGACGTCAGCCCCAGCATTTT. This gives the protein CASSEGRRQPQHF.

The V call is TRBV5-5, the J call TRBJ2-2; 8 nucleotides align to TRBD1. This CDR3 is 18 amino acids long. Germline lookup yields CDR1 SGHKS and CDR2 YYEKEE (reference sequence). The trim removed 0 bases at V and 3 bases at J, leaving 10 bases unmatched. CDR3 protein: CASSLAGGGHWDTGELFF. For the CDR3, the DNA is TGTGCCAGCAGCTTGGCAGGGGGCGGTCATTGGGACACCGGGGAGCTGTTTTTT. The full variable domain, with the rest looked up from reference TRBV5-5 and TRBJ2-2, is DAGVTQSPTHLIKTRGQQVTLRCSPISGHKSVSWYQQVLGQGPQFIFQYYEKEERGRGNFPDRFSARQFPNYSSELNVNALLLGDSALYLCASSLAGGGHWDTGELFFGEGSRLTVL.

The chain combines TRBV9 with TRBJ2-6; the D is unclear. The CDR3 is 17 amino acids. V dropped 4 bases and J dropped 3 bases, with 17 bases sitting between them. Germline-derived CDR1 and CDR2 are SGDLS and YYNGEE. The CDR3 reads CASSPWVGISGANVLTF. The CDR3 nucleotides read TGTGCCAGCAGCCCCTGGGTAGGGATTAGTGGGGCCAACGTCCTGACTTTC.

The chain uses TRBV18 and TRBJ1-3, with 9 bases lining up with TRBD1. CDR3 length: 18 amino acids. V trimming: 3 bases; J trimming: 0 bases; junction bases outside the gene matches: 9. Looked up from germline, CDR1 is KGHSH and CDR2 is LQKENI. Here the CDR3 DNA reads TGTGCCAGCTCACCGAGGGACAGGGCCGTTTTCTCTGGAAACACCATATATTTT. Encoded protein: CASSPRDRAVFSGNTIYF.